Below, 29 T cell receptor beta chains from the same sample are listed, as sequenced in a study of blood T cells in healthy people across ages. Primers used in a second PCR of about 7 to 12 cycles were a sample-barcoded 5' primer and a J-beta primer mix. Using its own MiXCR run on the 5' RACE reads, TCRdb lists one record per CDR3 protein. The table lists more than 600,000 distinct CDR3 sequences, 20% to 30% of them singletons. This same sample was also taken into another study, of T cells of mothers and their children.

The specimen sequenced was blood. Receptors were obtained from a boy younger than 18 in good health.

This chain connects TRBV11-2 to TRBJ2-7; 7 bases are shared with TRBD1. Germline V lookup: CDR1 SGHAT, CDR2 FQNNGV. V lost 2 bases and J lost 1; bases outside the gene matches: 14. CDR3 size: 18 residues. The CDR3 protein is CASSLLTIRDSPSYEQYF. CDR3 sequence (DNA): TGTGCCAGCAGCTTATTAACTATCCGGGACAGTCCTTCCTACGAGCAGTACTTC.

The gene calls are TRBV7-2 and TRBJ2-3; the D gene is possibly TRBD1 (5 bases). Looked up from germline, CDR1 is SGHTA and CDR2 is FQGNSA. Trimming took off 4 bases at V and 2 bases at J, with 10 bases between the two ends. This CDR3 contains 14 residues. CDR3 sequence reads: CASSSDSITDTQYF. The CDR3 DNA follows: TGTGCCAGCAGCTCCGACAGTATCACAGATACGCAGTATTTT.

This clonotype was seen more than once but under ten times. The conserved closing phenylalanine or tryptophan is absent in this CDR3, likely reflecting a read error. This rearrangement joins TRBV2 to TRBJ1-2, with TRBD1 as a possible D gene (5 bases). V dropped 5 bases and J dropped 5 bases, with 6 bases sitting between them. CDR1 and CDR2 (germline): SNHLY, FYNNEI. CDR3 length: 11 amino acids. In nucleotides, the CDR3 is TGTGCCAGCAGTCGGGGGTATGGCTACACCCTC. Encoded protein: CASSRGYGYTL.

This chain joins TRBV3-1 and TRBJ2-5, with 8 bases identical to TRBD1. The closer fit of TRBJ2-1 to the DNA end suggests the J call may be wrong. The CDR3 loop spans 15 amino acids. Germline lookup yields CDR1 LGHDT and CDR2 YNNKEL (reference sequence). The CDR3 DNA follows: TGTGCCAGCAGCCAAGGGTTCGACAGGGGTCATGAGCAGTTCTTC. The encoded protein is CASSQGFDRGHEQFF.

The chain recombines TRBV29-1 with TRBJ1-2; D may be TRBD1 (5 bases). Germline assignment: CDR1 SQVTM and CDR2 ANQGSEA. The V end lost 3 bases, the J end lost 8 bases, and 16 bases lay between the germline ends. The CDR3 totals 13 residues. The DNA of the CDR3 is TGCAGCGTTGAGTCGGGACCAGGTGGAGGCTACACCTTC. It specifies CSVESGPGGGYTF.

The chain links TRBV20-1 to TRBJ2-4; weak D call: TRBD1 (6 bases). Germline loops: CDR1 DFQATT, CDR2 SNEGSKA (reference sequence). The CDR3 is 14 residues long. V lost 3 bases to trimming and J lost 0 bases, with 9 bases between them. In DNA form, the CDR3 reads TGCAGTGCTAGGGGGACACTAGCCAAAAACATTCAGTACTTC. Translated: CSARGTLAKNIQYF.

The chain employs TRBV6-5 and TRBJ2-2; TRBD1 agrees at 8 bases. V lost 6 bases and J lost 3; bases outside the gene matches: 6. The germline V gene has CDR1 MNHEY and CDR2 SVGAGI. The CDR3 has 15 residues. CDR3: CASRSDRGYTGELFF. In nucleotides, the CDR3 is TGTGCCAGCAGATCCGACAGGGGTTACACCGGGGAGCTGTTTTTT.

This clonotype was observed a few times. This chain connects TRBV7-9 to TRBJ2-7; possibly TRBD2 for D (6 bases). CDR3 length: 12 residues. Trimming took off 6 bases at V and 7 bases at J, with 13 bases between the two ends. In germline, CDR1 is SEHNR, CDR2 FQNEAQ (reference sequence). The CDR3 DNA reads TGTGCCAGCAGTAGCGGCCCGGGGGAGCAGTACTTC. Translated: CASSSGPGEQYF. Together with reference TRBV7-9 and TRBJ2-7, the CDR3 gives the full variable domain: DTGVSQNPRHKITKRGQNVTFRCDPISEHNRLYWYRQTLGQGPEFLTYFQNEAQLEKSRLLSDRFSAERPKGSFSTLEIQRTEQGDSAMYLCASSSGPGEQYFGPGTRLTVT.

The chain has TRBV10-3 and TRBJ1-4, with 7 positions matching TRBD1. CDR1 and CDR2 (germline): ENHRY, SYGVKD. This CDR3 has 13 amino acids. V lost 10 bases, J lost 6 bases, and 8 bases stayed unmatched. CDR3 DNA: TGTGCCAGCCGGACAGGAGATCATGAAAAACTGTTTTTT. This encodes CASRTGDHEKLFF.

For the CDR3, the DNA is TGCGCCAGCAGCCAAGACTTTAATGATGGGGGGACCCAGTACTTC. Protein: CASSQDFNDGGTQYF. The rearrangement links TRBV4-3 to TRBJ2-5; D possibly uses TRBD1 or TRBD2 (5 bases each). Germline V gene lookup returns CDR1 LGHNA and CDR2 YSLEER. The CDR3 runs to 15 residues. The ends were cut back, 0 bases at V and 7 bases at J, with 15 bases in the middle.

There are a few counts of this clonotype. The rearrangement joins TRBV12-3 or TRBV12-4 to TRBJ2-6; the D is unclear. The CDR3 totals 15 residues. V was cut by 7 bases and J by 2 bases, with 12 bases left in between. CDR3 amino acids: CASTQEGTGANVLTF. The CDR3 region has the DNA TGTGCCAGCACCCAAGAAGGGACTGGGGCCAACGTCCTGACTTTC.

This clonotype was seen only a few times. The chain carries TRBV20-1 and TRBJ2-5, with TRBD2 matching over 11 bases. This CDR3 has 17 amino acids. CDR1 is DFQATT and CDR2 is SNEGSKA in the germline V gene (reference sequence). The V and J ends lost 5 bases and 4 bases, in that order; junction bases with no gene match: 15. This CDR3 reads CSAPSGLADLKGETQYF. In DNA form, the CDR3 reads TGCAGTGCTCCCTCGGGACTAGCGGACCTGAAAGGAGAGACCCAGTACTTC.

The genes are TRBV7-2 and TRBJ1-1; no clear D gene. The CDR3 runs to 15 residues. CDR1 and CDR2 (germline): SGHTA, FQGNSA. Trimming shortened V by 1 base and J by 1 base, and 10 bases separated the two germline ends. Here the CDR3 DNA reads TGTGCCAGCAGCTTAGTAGCAGGCCCGAACACTGAAGCTTTCTTT. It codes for CASSLVAGPNTEAFF.

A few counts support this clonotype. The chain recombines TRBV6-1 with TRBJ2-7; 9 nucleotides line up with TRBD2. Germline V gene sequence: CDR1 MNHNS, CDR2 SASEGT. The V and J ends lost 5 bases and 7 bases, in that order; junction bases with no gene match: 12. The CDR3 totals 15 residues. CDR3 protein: CASSPTYSGSSEQYF. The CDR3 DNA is TGTGCCAGCAGTCCTACTTATAGCGGGAGCTCGGAGCAGTACTTC.

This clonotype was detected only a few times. CDR3 nucleotides: TGTGCCAGCAATCAGCACCCCGATGGGGGGTACGAGCAGTACTTC. Amino acids: CASNQHPDGGYEQYF. The V gene is TRBV11-2, the J gene TRBJ2-7; D is perhaps TRBD2 (6 bases). Germline CDR1 and CDR2: SGHAT and FQNNGV. Trimming left V 7 bases short and J 4 bases short, with 20 bases between. The CDR3 extends over 15 amino acids.

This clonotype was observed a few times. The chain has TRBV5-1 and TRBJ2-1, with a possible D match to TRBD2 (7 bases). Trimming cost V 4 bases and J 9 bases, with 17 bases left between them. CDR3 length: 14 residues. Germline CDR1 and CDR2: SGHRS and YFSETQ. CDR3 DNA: TGCGCCAGCAGCCGAGCGGGACTACAGGGTGAGCAGTTCTTC. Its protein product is CASSRAGLQGEQFF. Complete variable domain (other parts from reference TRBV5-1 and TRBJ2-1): KAGVTQTPRYLIKTRGQQVTLSCSPISGHRSVSWYQQTPGQGLQFLFEYFSETQRNKGNFPGRFSGRQFSNSRSEMNVSTLELGDSALYLCASSRAGLQGEQFFGPGTRLTVL.

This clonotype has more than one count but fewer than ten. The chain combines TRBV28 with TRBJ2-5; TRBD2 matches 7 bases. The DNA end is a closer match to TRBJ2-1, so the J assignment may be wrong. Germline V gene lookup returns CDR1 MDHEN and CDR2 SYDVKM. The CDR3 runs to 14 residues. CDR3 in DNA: TGTGCCAGCAGCCTAACCGGGACTAACTCTGAGCAGTTCTTC. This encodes CASSLTGTNSEQFF.

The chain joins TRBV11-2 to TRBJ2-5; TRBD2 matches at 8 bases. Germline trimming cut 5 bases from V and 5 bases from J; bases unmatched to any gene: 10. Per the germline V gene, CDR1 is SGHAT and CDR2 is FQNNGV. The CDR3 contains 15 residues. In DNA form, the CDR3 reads TGTGCCAGCAGCAGTTCGGGGGGGGATCTGGAGACCCAGTACTTC. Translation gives CASSSSGGDLETQYF.

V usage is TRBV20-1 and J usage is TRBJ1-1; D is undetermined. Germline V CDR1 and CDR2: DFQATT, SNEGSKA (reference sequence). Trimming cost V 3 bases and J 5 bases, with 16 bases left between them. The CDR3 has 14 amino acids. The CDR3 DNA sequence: TGCAGTGCTAGTACCGGGAAGGGCTGGACTGAAGCTTTCTTT. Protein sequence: CSASTGKGWTEAFF.

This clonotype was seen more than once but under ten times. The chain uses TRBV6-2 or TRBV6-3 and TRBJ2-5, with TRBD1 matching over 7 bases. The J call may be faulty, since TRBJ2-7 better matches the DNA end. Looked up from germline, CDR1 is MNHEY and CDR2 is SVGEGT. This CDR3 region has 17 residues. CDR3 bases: TGTGCCAGCAGTTACCCTTACGACAGGGTGGATACCTACGAGCAGTACTTC. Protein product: CASSYPYDRVDTYEQYF.

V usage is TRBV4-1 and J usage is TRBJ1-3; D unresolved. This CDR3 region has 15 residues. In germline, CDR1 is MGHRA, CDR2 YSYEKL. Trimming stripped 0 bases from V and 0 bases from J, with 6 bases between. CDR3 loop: CASSQDSSSGNTIYF. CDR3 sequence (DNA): TGCGCCAGCAGCCAAGACTCAAGCTCTGGAAACACCATATATTTT.

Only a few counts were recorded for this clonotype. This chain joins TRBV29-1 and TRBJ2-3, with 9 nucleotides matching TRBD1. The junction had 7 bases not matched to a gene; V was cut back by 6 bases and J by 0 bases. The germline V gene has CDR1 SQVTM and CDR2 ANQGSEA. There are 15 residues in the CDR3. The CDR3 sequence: CSVAPGQGSTDTQYF. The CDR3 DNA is TGCAGCGTGGCCCCGGGACAGGGAAGCACAGATACGCAGTATTTT.

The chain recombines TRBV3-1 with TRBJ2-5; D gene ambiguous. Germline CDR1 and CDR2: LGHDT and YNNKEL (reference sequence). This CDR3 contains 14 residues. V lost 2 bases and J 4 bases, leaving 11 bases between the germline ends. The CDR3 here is CASSQFLSGETQYF. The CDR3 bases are TGTGCCAGCAGCCAATTTTTGTCGGGAGAGACCCAGTACTTC.

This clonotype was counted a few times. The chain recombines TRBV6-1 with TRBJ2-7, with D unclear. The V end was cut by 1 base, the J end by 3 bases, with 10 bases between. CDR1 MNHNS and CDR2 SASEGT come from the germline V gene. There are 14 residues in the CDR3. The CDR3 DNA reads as TGTGCCAGCAGTGAAGGGCAGAGCCTCTACGAGCAGTACTTC. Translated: CASSEGQSLYEQYF.

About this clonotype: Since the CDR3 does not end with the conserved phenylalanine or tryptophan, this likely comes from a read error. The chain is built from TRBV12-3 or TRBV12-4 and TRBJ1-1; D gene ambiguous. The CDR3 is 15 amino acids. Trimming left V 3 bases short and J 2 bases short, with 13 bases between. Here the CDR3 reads CASSLSGPFNTEAFL. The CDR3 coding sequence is TGTGCCAGCAGTTTGTCAGGTCCGTTTAACACTGAAGCTTTCCTT.

The CDR3 protein is CASSTGTLRSYEQYF. CDR3 nucleotide sequence: TGCGCCAGCAGCACCGGGACTTTGCGCTCCTACGAGCAGTACTTC. This rearrangement joins TRBV5-1 to TRBJ2-7; possible D gene TRBD2, 6 bases. Germline V lookup: CDR1 SGHRS, CDR2 YFSETQ. V lost 4 bases and J lost 0, with 14 bases in between. This CDR3 contains 15 residues. Looking up the rest from reference TRBV5-1 and TRBJ2-7 gives the full variable domain: KAGVTQTPRYLIKTRGQQVTLSCSPISGHRSVSWYQQTPGQGLQFLFEYFSETQRNKGNFPGRFSGRQFSNSRSEMNVSTLELGDSALYLCASSTGTLRSYEQYFGPGTRLTVT.

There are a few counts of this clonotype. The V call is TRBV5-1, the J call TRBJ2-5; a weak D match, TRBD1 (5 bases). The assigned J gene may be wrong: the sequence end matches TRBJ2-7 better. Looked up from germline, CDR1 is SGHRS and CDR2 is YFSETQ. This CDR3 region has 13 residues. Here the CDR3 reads CASSLGQGIEQYF. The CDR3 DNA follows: TGCGCCAGCAGCTTGGGTCAGGGAATCGAGCAGTACTTC.

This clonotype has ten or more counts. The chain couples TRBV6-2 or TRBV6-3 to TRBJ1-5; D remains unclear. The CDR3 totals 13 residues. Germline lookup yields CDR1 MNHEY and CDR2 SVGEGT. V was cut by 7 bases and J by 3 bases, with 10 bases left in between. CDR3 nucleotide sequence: TGTGCCAGCACCCTAAACTACAATCAGCCCCAGCATTTT. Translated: CASTLNYNQPQHF.

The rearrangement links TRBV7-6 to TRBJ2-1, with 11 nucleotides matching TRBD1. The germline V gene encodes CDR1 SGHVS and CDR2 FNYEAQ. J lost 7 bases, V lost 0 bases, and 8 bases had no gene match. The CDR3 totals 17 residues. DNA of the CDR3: TGTGCCAGCAGCTTAGCGCGAAGGACAGGGGGCTCGAATGAGCAGTTCTTC. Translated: CASSLARRTGGSNEQFF.